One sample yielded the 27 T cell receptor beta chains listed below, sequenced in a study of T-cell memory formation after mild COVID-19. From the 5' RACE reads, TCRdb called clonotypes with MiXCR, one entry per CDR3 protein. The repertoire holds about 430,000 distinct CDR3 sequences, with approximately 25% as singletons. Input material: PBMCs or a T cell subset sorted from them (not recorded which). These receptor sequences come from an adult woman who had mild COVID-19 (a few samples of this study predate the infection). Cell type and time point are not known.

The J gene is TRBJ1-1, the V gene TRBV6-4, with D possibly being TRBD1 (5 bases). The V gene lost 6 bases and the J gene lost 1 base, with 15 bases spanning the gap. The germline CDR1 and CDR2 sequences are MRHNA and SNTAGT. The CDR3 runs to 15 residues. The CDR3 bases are TGTGCCAGCAGCCGATCGAGGGACGGGAACACTGAAGCTTTCTTT. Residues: CASSRSRDGNTEAFF.

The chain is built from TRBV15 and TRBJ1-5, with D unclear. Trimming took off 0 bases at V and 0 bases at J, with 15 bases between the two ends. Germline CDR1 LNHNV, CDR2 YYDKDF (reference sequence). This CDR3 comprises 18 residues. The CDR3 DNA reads TGTGCCACCAGCAGAGAAAAGCCCCTAACTCGTAGCAATCAGCCCCAGCATTTT. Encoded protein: CATSREKPLTRSNQPQHF.

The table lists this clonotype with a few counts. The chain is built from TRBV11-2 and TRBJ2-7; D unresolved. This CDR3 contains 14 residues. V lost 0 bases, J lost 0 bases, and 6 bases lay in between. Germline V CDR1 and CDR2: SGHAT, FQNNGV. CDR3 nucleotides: TGTGCCAGCAGCTTAGAACGCCGCTCCTACGAGCAGTACTTC. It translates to CASSLERRSYEQYF. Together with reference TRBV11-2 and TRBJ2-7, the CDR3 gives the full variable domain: EAGVAQSPRYKIIEKRQSVAFWCNPISGHATLYWYQQILGQGPKLLIQFQNNGVVDDSQLPKDRFSAERLKGVDSTLKIQPAKLEDSAVYLCASSLERRSYEQYFGPGTRLTVT.

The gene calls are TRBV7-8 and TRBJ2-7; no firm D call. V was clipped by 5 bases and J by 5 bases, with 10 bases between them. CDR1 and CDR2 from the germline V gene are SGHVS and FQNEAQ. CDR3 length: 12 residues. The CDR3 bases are TGTGCCAGCAGCGTTTCTAGGGACGAGCAGTACTTC. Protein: CASSVSRDEQYF.

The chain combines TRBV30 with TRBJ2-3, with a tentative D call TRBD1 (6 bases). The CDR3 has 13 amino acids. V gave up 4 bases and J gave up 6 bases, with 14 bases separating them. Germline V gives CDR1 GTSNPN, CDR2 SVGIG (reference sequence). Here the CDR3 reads CAWKQGNTDTQYF. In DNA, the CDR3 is TGTGCCTGGAAACAGGGTAACACGGATACGCAGTATTTT.

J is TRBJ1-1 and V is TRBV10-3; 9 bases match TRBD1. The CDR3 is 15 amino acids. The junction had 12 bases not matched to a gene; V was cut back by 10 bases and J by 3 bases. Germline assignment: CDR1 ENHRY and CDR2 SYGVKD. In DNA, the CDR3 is TGTGCCACCAAACCTAACAGGGGGCGGGACACTGAAGCTTTCTTT. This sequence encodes CATKPNRGRDTEAFF.

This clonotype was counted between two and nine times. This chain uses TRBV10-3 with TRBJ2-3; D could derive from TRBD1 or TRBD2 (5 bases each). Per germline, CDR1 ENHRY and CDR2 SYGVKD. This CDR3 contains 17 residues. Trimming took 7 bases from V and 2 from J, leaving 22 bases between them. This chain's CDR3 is CAINGPRDGRDTDTQYF. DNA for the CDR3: TGTGCCATCAACGGGCCCCGGGACGGACGGGACACAGATACGCAGTATTTT.

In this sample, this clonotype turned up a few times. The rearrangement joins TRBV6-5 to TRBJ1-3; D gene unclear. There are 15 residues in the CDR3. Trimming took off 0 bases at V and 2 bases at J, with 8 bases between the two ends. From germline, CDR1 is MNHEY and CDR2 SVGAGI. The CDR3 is CASSYSGVPGNTIYF. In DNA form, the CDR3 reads TGTGCCAGCAGTTACTCGGGTGTTCCTGGAAACACCATATATTTT.

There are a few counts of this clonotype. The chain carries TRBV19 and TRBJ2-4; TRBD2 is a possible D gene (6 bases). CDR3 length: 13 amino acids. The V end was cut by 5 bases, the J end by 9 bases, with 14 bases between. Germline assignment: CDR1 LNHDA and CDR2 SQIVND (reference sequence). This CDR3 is CASSLGLGSIQYF. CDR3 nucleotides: TGTGCCAGTAGTTTGGGACTGGGAAGCATTCAGTACTTC.

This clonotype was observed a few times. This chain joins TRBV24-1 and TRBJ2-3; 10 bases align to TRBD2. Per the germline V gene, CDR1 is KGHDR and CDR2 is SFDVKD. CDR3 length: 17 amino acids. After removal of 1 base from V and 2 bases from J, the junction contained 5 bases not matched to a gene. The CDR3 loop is CATSDFRTSGATDTQYF. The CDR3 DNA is TGTGCCACCAGTGATTTCCGGACTAGCGGTGCCACAGATACGCAGTATTTT.

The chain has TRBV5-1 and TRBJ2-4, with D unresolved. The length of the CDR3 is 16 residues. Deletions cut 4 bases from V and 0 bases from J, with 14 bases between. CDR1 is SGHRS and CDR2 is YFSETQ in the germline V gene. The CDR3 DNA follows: TGCGCCAGCAGCCCGGAGTCAGGTCTAGCCAAAAACATTCAGTACTTC. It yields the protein CASSPESGLAKNIQYF.

The chain's CDR3 is CAIRVADTEAFF. Here the CDR3 DNA reads TGTGCCATCAGGGTGGCAGACACTGAAGCTTTCTTT. The chain couples TRBV10-3 to TRBJ1-1; D is unclear. The CDR3 extends over 12 amino acids. CDR1 ENHRY and CDR2 SYGVKD come from the germline V gene. V was trimmed by 6 bases and J by 3 bases, leaving 8 bases between them.

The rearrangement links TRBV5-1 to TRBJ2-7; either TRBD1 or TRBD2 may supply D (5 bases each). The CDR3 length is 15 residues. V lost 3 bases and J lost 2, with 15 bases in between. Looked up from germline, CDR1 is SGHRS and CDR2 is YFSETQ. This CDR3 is CASSSLPGRAYEQYF. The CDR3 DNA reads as TGCGCCAGCAGCTCTCTTCCGGGACGGGCCTACGAGCAGTACTTC.

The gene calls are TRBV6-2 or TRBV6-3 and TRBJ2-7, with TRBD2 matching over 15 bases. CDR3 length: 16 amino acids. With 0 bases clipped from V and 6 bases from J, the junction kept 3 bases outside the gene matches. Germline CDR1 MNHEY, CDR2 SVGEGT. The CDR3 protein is CASSYSGLAGGFEQYF. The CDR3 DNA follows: TGTGCCAGCAGTTACTCGGGACTAGCGGGAGGTTTCGAGCAGTACTTC.

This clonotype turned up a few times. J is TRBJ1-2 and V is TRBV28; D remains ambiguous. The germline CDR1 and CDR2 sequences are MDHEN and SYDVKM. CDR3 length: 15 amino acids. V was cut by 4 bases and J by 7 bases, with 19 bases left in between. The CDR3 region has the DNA TGTGCCAGCAGTTCGAGGGCCTTTAGCGAACCTGGCTACACCTTC. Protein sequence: CASSSRAFSEPGYTF.

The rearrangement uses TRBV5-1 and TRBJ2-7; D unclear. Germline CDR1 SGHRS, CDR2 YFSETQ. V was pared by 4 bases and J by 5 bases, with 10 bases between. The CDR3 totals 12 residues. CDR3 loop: CASSPTRDEQYF. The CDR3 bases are TGCGCCAGCAGCCCCACCCGTGACGAGCAGTACTTC.

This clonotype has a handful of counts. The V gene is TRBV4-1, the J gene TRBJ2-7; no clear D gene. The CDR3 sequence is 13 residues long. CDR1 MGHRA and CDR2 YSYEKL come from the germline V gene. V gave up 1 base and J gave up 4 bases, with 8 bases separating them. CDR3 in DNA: TGCGCCAGCAGCCAAGGTTTGGGGTACGAGCAGTACTTC. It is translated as CASSQGLGYEQYF.

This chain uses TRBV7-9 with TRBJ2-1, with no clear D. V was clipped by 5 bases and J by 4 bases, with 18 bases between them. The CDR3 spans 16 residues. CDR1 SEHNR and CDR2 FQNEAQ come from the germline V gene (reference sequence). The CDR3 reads CASSPDPTGPYNEQFF. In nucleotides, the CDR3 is TGTGCCAGCAGCCCAGACCCGACGGGCCCTTACAATGAGCAGTTCTTC.

The CDR3 DNA sequence: TGTGCCAGCATACGGACGGTCGCGGGGGGCACAGATACGCAGTATTTT. As protein: CASIRTVAGGTDTQYF. The chain couples TRBV6-6 to TRBJ2-3; 7 nucleotides line up with TRBD2. Per germline, CDR1 MNHNY and CDR2 SVGAGI (reference sequence). The CDR3 is 16 amino acids. The ends lost 7 bases at V and 1 base at J; junction bases unmatched: 11.

In DNA, the CDR3 is TGTGCCACCAGCAGGGAACCCGGGACAGGGGGCTTGGGATGGACTGAAGCTTTCTTT. Its protein is CATSREPGTGGLGWTEAFF. The chain joins TRBV15 to TRBJ1-1, with 12 bases that match TRBD1. The CDR3 runs 19 residues. The germline CDR1 and CDR2 sequences are LNHNV and YYDKDF (reference sequence). The J segment lost 5 bases and the V segment lost 3 bases, leaving 16 bases of the junction unmatched.

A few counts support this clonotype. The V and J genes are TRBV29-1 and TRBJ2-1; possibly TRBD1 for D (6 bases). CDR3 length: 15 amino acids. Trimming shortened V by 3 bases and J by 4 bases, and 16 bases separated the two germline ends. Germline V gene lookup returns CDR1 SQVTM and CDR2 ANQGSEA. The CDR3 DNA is TGCAGCGTTGAGGGGCAGGGGACCCCTTACAATGAGCAGTTCTTC. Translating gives CSVEGQGTPYNEQFF.

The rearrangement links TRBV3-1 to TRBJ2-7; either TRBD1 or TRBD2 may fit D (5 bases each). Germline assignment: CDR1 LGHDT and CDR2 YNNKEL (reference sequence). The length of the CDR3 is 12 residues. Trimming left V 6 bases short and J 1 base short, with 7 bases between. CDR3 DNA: TGTGCCAGCAGGAGGGGTTCCTACGAGCAGTACTTC. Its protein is CASRRGSYEQYF.

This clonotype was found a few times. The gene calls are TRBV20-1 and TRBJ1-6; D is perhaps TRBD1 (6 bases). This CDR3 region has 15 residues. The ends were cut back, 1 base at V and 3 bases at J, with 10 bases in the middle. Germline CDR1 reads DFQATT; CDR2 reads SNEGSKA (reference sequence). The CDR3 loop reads CSARVVGHYNSPLHF. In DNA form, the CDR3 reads TGCAGTGCTAGAGTGGTGGGACACTATAATTCACCCCTCCACTTT.

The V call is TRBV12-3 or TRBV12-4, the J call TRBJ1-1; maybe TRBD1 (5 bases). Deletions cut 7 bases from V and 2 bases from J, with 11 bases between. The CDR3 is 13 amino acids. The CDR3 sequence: CASNRGANTEAFF. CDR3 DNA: TGTGCCAGCAATCGCGGGGCCAACACTGAAGCTTTCTTT.

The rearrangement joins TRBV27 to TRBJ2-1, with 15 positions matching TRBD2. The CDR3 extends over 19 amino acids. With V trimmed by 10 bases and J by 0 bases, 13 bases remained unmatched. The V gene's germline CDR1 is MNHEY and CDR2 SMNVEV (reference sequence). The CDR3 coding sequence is TGTGCCACCAATCCAGGGACTAGCGGGAGGATTTACTCCTACAATGAGCAGTTCTTC. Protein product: CATNPGTSGRIYSYNEQFF.

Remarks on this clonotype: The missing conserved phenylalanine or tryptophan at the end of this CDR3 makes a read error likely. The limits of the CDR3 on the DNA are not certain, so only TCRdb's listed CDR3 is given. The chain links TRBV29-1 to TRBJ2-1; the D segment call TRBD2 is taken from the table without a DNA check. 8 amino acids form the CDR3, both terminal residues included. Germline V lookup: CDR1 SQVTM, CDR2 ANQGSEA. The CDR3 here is CSVEGQLP.

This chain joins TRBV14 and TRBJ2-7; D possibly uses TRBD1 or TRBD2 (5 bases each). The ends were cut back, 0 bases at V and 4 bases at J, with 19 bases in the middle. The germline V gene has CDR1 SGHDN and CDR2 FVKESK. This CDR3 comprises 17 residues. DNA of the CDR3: TGTGCCAGCAGCCAAGATTATGATGGCAGGGAGTGGTACGAGCAGTACTTC. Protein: CASSQDYDGREWYEQYF.